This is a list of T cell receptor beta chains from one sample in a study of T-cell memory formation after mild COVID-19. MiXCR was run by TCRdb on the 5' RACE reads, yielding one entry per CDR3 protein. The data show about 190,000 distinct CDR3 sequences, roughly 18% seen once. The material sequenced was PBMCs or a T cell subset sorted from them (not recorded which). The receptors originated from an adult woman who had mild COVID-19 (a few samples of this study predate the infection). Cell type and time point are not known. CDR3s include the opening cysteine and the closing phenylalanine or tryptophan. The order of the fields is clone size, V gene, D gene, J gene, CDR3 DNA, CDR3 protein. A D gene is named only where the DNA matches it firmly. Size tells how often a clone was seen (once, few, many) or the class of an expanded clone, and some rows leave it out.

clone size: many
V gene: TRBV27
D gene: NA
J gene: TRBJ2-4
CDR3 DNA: TGTGCCAGCAGTCGAAAGGGACTAGCCAAAAACATTCAGTACTTC
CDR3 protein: CASSRKGLAKNIQYF

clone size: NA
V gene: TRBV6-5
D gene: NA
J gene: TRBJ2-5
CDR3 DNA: TGTGCCAGCAGTTACGATAGTGGGACCCAGTACTTC
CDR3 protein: CASSYDSGTQYF

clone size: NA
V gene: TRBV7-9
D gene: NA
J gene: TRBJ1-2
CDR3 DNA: TGTGCCAGCAGCTTGCAAGGCGGAGACTATGGCTACACCTTC
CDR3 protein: CASSLQGGDYGYTF

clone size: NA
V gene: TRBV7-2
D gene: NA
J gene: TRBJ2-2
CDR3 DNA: TGTGCCAGCAGCTTAGCGCTGGGGGTTTCCACCGGGGAGCTGTTTTTT
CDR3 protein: CASSLALGVSTGELFF

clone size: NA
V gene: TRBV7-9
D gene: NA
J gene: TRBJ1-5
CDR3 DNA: TGTGCCAGCAGCCCTGCGGGCGGGAATCAGCCCCAGCATTTT
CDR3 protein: CASSPAGGNQPQHF

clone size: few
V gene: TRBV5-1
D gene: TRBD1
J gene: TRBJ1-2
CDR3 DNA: TGCGCCAGCAGCCCGGGACAGACCCTTAATCGGGGCTACACCTTC
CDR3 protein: CASSPGQTLNRGYTF

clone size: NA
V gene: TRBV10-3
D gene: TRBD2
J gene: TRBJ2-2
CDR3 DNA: TGTGCTACTCGAGGGACTAGCGGGCTCACCGGGGAGCTGTTTTTT
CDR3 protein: CATRGTSGLTGELFF

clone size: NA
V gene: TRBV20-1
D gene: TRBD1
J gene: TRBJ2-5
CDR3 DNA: TGCAGTGCTATCCCGGGACAGGGACACCAAGAGACCCAGTACTTC
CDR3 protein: CSAIPGQGHQETQYF

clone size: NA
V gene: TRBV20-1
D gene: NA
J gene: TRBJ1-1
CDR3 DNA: TGCAGTGCTAAGGGTCAAAACACTGAAGCTTTCTTT
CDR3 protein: CSAKGQNTEAFF

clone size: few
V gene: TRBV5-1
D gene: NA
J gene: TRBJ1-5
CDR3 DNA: TGCGCCAGCAGCTTGGAAGGCAGTAGAGGCCAGCCCCAGCATTTT
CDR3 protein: CASSLEGSRGQPQHF

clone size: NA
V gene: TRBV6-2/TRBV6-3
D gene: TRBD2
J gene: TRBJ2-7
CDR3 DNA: TGTGCCAGCATCGCCGTGACTAGCGGGACCTACGAGCAGTACTTC
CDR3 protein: CASIAVTSGTYEQYF

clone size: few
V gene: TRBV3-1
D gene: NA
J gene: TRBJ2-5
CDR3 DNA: TGTGCCAGCAGCCAGGTGGAGTCGCCCCAGTACTTC
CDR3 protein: CASSQVESPQYF

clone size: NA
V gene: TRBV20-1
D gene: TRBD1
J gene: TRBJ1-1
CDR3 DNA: TGCAGTGCTAGTGAGGGACAGATCATGAACACTGAAGCTTTCTTT
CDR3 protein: CSASEGQIMNTEAFF

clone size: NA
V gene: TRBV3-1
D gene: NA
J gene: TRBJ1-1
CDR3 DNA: TGTGCCAGCAGCCAACACCGAAACACTGAAGCTTTCTTT
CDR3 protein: CASSQHRNTEAFF

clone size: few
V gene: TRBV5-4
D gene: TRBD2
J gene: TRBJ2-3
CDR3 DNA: TGTGCCAGCAGTATCGGACTAGCGGGGGGCACAGATACGCAGTATTTT
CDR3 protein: CASSIGLAGGTDTQYF

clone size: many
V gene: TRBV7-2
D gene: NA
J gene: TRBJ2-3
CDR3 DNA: TGTGCCAGCAGCTTTAGGGGTACAGATACGCAGTATTTT
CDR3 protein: CASSFRGTDTQYF

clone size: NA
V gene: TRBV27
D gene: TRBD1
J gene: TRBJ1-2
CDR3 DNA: TGTGCCAGCAGTTCGTGGACAGGTTATGGCTACACCTTC
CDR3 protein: CASSSWTGYGYTF

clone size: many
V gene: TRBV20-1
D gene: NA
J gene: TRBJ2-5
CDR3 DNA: TGCAGTGCTAAACAGGCCACACGGGCCGGGACCCAGTACTTC
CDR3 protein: CSAKQATRAGTQYF

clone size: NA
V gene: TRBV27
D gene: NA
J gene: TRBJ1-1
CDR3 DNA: TGTGCCAGCAGACCACGAGGCCAGGGCTGGGGCATGAACACTGAAGCTTTCTTT
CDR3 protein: CASRPRGQGWGMNTEAFF

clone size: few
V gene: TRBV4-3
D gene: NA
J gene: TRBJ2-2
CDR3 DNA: TGCGCCAGCAGCCAAGATGCGGTTCCGGGAAGGTCCCCCGGGGAGCTGTTTTTT
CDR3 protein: CASSQDAVPGRSPGELFF

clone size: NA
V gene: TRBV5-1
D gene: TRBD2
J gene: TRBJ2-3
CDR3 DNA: TGCGCCAGCAGCCGGGAGGTAGGAGTCACAGATACGCAGTATTTT
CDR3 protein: CASSREVGVTDTQYF

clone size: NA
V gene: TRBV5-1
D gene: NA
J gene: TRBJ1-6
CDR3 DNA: TGCGCCAGCAGCTTGGCCCATCTGGCGAGCTCCTATAATTCACCCCTCCACTTT
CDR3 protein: CASSLAHLASSYNSPLHF

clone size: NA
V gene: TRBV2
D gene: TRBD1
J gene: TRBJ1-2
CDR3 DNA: TGTGCCAGCAGTGAAACGACAGGGGACTATGGCTACACCTTC
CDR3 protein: CASSETTGDYGYTF

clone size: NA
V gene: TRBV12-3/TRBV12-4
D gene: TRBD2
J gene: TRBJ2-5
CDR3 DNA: TGTGCCAGCAGACTTAGCGGGACCGGCGAGACCCAGTACTTC
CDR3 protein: CASRLSGTGETQYF

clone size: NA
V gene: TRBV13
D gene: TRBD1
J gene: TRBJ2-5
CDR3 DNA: TGTGCCAGCAGCCAGGGGGAGCGGGAGACCCAGTACTTC
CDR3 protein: CASSQGERETQYF

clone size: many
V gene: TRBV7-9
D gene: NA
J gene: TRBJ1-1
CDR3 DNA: TGTGCCAGCAGCCCGATACGCAACACTGAAGCTTTCTTT
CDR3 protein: CASSPIRNTEAFF

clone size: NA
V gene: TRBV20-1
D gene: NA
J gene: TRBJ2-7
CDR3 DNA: TGCAGTGCCACCGGGACTGACCCCTACGAGCAGTACTTC
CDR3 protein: CSATGTDPYEQYF

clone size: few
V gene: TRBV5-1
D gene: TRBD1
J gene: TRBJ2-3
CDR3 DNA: TGCGCCAGCAGGACAGGGCGAGAAGATACGCAGTATTTT
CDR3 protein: CASRTGREDTQYF